Presented here are 18 T cell receptor beta chains from one specimen sequenced in a study of shared clonotypes between healthy human individuals. The protocol was immunoSEQ multiplex PCR, while the TCRdb copy is restricted to in-frame clones and leaves out a portion. The sample yields roughly 2 million clones, 85% to 95% seen once. The sample consisted of naive CD4+ T cells sorted from blood. Sample subset: CD45RA+ positively selected. These receptors were taken from a man aged 18 to 30 in good health.

V is TRBV30 and J is TRBJ2-7, with a possible D match to TRBD1 (6 bases). Between the trimmed V and J ends, which lost 3 bases and 1 base, there was a span of 10 bases. The CDR3 spans 13 residues. Germline values: CDR1 GTSNPN, CDR2 SVGIG (reference sequence). CDR3 sequence (DNA): TGTGCCTGGAGGAAGACAGGTTCCTACGAGCAGTACTTC. Its protein product is CAWRKTGSYEQYF.

This sequence joins TRBV14 and TRBJ1-5; no firm D call. The V gene's germline CDR1 is SGHDN and CDR2 FVKESK. Trimming took off 0 bases at V and 11 bases at J, with 11 bases between the two ends. This CDR3 region has 13 residues. The CDR3 bases are TGTGCCAGCAGCCAAGATCGCCGGGGAGCCCAGCATTTT. Translated, it gives CASSQDRRGAQHF.

This sequence joins TRBV11-3 and TRBJ2-1; D might be TRBD1 or TRBD2, each matching 6 bases. V lost 3 bases and J lost 8, with 14 bases in between. Germline CDR1 and CDR2: SGHNT and YENEEA. The CDR3 extends over 14 amino acids. CDR3 bases: TGTGCCAGCAGCTTTTACGGGGGCTCGGATGAGCAGTTCTTC. Protein sequence: CASSFYGGSDEQFF.

The rearrangement links TRBV5-1 to TRBJ2-6, with 8 bases lining up with TRBD1. This CDR3 is 17 amino acids long. Unmatched junction bases numbered 6, after V lost 0 bases and J lost 4 bases. From germline, CDR1 is SGHRS and CDR2 YFSETQ. The DNA of the CDR3 is TGCGCCAGCAGCTTGGCTGGACAGGGACAGGGGGCCAACGTCCTGACTTTC. Its translation: CASSLAGQGQGANVLTF. The variable domain in full, completed from reference TRBV5-1 and TRBJ2-6, reads KAGVTQTPRYLIKTRGQQVTLSCSPISGHRSVSWYQQTPGQGLQFLFEYFSETQRNKGNFPGRFSGRQFSNSRSEMNVSTLELGDSALYLCASSLAGQGQGANVLTFGAGSRLTVL.

For the CDR3, the DNA is TGTGCCAGCAGCTTGTACGCAGGTAGTGATACGCAGTATTTT. It is translated as CASSLYAGSDTQYF. This rearrangement joins TRBV5-6 to TRBJ2-3; D is ambiguous. The CDR3 is 14 amino acids. Germline lookup yields CDR1 SGHDT and CDR2 YYEEEE. V lost 1 base and J lost 6, with 12 bases in between.

This clone was found once. The V call is TRBV5-1, the J call TRBJ2-2; D tentatively fits TRBD1 or TRBD2 (5 bases each). Trimming pared 4 bases from V and 0 bases from J, leaving 13 bases between. Germline V gene lookup returns CDR1 SGHRS and CDR2 YFSETQ. The CDR3 is 16 amino acids. The DNA for the CDR3 is TGCGCCAGCAGCGCACGAGGGACGGCGAACACCGGGGAGCTGTTTTTT. The encoded protein is CASSARGTANTGELFF. Full variable domain (missing parts from reference TRBV5-1 and TRBJ2-2): KAGVTQTPRYLIKTRGQQVTLSCSPISGHRSVSWYQQTPGQGLQFLFEYFSETQRNKGNFPGRFSGRQFSNSRSEMNVSTLELGDSALYLCASSARGTANTGELFFGEGSRLTVL.

This clone was detected once. The CDR3 is CASSQDSGDGDTQYF. In DNA form, the CDR3 reads TGCGCCAGCAGCCAAGATTCCGGGGATGGGGATACGCAGTATTTT. This chain uses TRBV4-3 with TRBJ2-3; D perhaps matches TRBD2 (5 bases). Trimming took 0 bases from V and 6 from J, leaving 13 bases between them. The germline CDR1 and CDR2 sequences are LGHNA and YSLEER. CDR3 length: 15 residues.

This chain links TRBV10-3 with TRBJ2-1; 8 nucleotides align to TRBD1. Trimming took 6 bases from V and 0 from J; bases not matched to a gene: 7. Germline CDR1 ENHRY, CDR2 SYGVKD. This CDR3 contains 16 residues. This CDR3 is CAISASTGGSYNEQFF. As DNA, the CDR3 is TGTGCCATCAGCGCATCTACAGGGGGCTCCTACAATGAGCAGTTCTTC.

The chain is built from TRBV4-1 and TRBJ2-2; D is undetermined. Trimming took 2 bases from V and 2 from J, leaving 12 bases between them. CDR3 length equals 16 residues. CDR1 and CDR2 (germline): MGHRA, YSYEKL. DNA for the CDR3: TGCGCCAGCAGCCAAAGTGTCTTACTTAACACCGGGGAGCTGTTTTTT. Residues: CASSQSVLLNTGELFF.

As to this clone: Other DNA sequences of this sample code for an identical CDR3. The V and J genes are TRBV18 and TRBJ1-5; the D is unclear. The germline CDR1 and CDR2 sequences are KGHSH and LQKENI. V shed 6 bases and J shed 4 bases, with 10 bases lying between them. This CDR3 is built from 13 residues. The CDR3 bases are TGTGCCAGCTCCCCGGACCCAAATCAGCCCCAGCATTTT. Translating it yields CASSPDPNQPQHF.

The chain combines TRBV7-8 with TRBJ1-1, with unresolved D. V was clipped by 3 bases and J by 7 bases, with 9 bases between them. The CDR3 is 12 residues long. Germline assignment: CDR1 SGHVS and CDR2 FQNEAQ. Here the CDR3 reads CASSFIRGEAFF. The CDR3 region has the DNA TGTGCCAGCAGCTTCATACGGGGTGAAGCTTTCTTT.

This clone was recorded once. The V and J genes are TRBV7-2 and TRBJ2-1; 13 nucleotides match TRBD2. Germline-derived CDR1 and CDR2 are SGHTA and FQGNSA. The CDR3 runs to 16 residues. V lost 10 bases and J lost 0; bases outside the gene matches: 6. CDR3 residues: CATGWTSGSSYNEQFF. CDR3 bases: TGTGCCACCGGTTGGACTAGCGGGAGCTCCTACAATGAGCAGTTCTTC.

The chain employs TRBV27 and TRBJ2-6, with D unclear. Germline assignment: CDR1 MNHEY and CDR2 SMNVEV (reference sequence). Trimming removed 1 base from V and 0 bases from J, with 4 bases in between. The length of the CDR3 is 15 residues. The CDR3 bases are TGTGCCAGCAGTTTATGGGACTCTGGGGCCAACGTCCTGACTTTC. Translating gives CASSLWDSGANVLTF. Together with reference TRBV27 and TRBJ2-6, the CDR3 gives the full variable domain: EAQVTQNPRYLITVTGKKLTVTCSQNMNHEYMSWYRQDPGLGLRQIYYSMNVEVTDKGDVPEGYKVSRKEKRNFPLILESPSPNQTSLYFCASSLWDSGANVLTFGAGSRLTVL.

V and J are TRBV6-5 and TRBJ2-1, with D unresolved. Between the trimmed V and J ends, which lost 7 bases and 0 bases, there was a span of 10 bases. The CDR3 is 14 residues long. Germline lookup yields CDR1 MNHEY and CDR2 SVGAGI. The CDR3 nucleotides are TGTGCCAGCACCCGCAACCCCTCCTACAATGAGCAGTTCTTC. Residues: CASTRNPSYNEQFF.

The V call is TRBV2, the J call TRBJ2-5; the D is unclear. Trimming took 4 bases from V and 5 from J, leaving 8 bases between them. The CDR3 has 12 amino acids. Germline V lookup: CDR1 SNHLY, CDR2 FYNNEI. In nucleotides, the CDR3 is TGTGCCAGCAGTGCAGTTCAGGAGACCCAGTACTTC. It codes for CASSAVQETQYF.

The chain couples TRBV7-2 to TRBJ2-7, with a weak D call TRBD2 (6 bases). Trimming took 4 bases from V and 0 from J, leaving 13 bases between them. The CDR3 loop spans 15 amino acids. Per germline, CDR1 SGHTA and CDR2 FQGNSA. The chain's CDR3 is CASSSRGGISYEQYF. As DNA, the CDR3 is TGTGCCAGCAGCTCCCGAGGAGGGATCTCCTACGAGCAGTACTTC.

The chain joins TRBV5-1 to TRBJ2-3, with D perhaps matching TRBD1 (5 bases). This CDR3 has 17 residues. V gave up 0 bases and J gave up 0 bases, with 14 bases separating them. The germline CDR1 and CDR2 sequences are SGHRS and YFSETQ. This CDR3 is CASSLGGFFPSTDTQYF. Written as DNA, the CDR3 is TGCGCCAGCAGCTTGGGGGGCTTTTTCCCTAGCACAGATACGCAGTATTTT.

The rearrangement uses TRBV28 and TRBJ1-5; TRBD1 agrees at 8 bases. This CDR3 is built from 16 residues. Germline loops: CDR1 MDHEN, CDR2 SYDVKM. After removal of 3 bases from V and 3 bases from J, the junction contained 7 bases not matched to a gene. CDR3 nucleotide sequence: TGTGCCAGCAGTTTCCCTCGGACAGGGAACAATCAGCCCCAGCATTTT. This translates into CASSFPRTGNNQPQHF.